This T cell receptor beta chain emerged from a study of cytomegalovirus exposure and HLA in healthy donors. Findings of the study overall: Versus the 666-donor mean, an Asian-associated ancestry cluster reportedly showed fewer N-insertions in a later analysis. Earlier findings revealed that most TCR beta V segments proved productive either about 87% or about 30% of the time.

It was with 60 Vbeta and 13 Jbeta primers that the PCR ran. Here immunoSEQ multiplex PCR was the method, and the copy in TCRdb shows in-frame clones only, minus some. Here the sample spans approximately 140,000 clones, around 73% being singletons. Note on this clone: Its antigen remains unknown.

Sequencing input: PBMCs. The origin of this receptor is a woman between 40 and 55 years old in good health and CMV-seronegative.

The CDR3 coding sequence is TGTGCCAGCAGCCCAACTAGCGGGGGGTACACAGATACGCAGTATTTT. This sequence encodes CASSPTSGGYTDTQYF. The rearrangement links TRBV7-8 to TRBJ2-3; 12 nucleotides align to TRBD2. Germline CDR1 SGHVS, CDR2 FQNEAQ. Unmatched junction bases numbered 5, after V lost 5 bases and J lost 2 bases. The CDR3 extends over 16 amino acids.